The 30 T cell receptor beta chains in this list originate from one sample, sequenced in a study of monozygotic twins with inflammatory bowel disease. Reprocessing the 5' RACE reads, TCRdb reports a single entry for every CDR3 protein and omits DNA. The sample's table shows 150,000 to 200,000 distinct CDR3 sequences. The sequenced sample consisted of blood. The receptors shown here come from a human donor with ulcerative colitis or Crohn's disease, or a healthy co-twin of an affected twin (not recorded which).

The rearrangement joins TRBV10-3 to TRBJ2-7; the D gene TCRdb calls, TRBD1, cannot be checked with no DNA. The CDR3 spans 14 residues. Germline loops: CDR1 ENHRY, CDR2 SYGVKD. The CDR3 sequence is CAISESDRTYEQYF.

This rearrangement joins TRBV21-1 to TRBJ2-5; lacking DNA, the TRBD1 call made by TCRdb goes unchecked. TRBV21-1 is labeled a pseudogene. The CDR3 totals 14 residues. CDR3 sequence: CASRNGTGGETQYF.

CDR3 loop: CSARELAGTGSTDTQYF. The chain links TRBV20-1 to TRBJ2-3; TCRdb gives TRBD1 as the D gene, but with no DNA this cannot be confirmed. This CDR3 comprises 17 residues. Germline CDR1 reads DFQATT; CDR2 reads SNEGSKA (reference sequence).

V is TRBV5-1 and J is TRBJ1-1; the TCRdb call, TRBD1, lacks DNA for checking. This CDR3 is built from 13 residues. CDR1 and CDR2 from the germline V gene are SGHRS and YFSETQ. CDR3 residues: CASSSGQGGEAFF.

The chain links TRBV9 to TRBJ1-1. From germline, CDR1 is SGDLS and CDR2 YYNGEE. The CDR3 loop spans 14 amino acids. This chain's CDR3 is CASSYLDRLAEAFF.

This chain connects TRBV4-1 to TRBJ2-1. Germline CDR1 is MGHRA and CDR2 is YSYEKL. The CDR3 runs 14 residues. CDR3 region: CASSQPVPFYEQFF.

The chain links TRBV5-1 to TRBJ2-7; without DNA, the TCRdb call of TRBD1 cannot be checked. This CDR3 spans 18 amino acids. Germline CDR1 is SGHRS and CDR2 is YFSETQ. CDR3 loop: CASSLTLPGQGASYEQYF.

This chain uses TRBV7-3 with TRBJ2-1; there is no DNA to check the TCRdb D call of TRBD2. Per germline, CDR1 SGHTA and CDR2 FQGTGA. This CDR3 has 17 residues. CDR3: CASSSSGGRIGVGEQFF.

V gene TRBV25-1 combines with J gene TRBJ2-1; as DNA is missing, the TRBD2 call by TCRdb cannot be tested. The length of the CDR3 is 13 residues. Looked up from germline, CDR1 is MGHDK and CDR2 is SYGVNS. The CDR3 here is CASTHKFSAGQFF.

The chain uses TRBV12-3 or TRBV12-4 and TRBJ1-1. CDR3 length: 12 amino acids. This CDR3 is CASSLPRVEAFF.

The genes are TRBV14 and TRBJ2-3; without DNA, the TCRdb call of TRBD2 cannot be checked. The CDR3 has 13 amino acids. The germline V gene has CDR1 SGHDN and CDR2 FVKESK. The CDR3 sequence is CSSSLALTDTQYF.

The chain combines TRBV19 with TRBJ1-1; TCRdb outputs TRBD1, but without DNA this stays unchecked. CDR1 is LNHDA, CDR2 SQIVND, per germline (reference sequence). This CDR3 contains 13 residues. CDR3 sequence: CASRTQGNTEAFF.

The V call is TRBV25-1, the J call TRBJ2-3; the TCRdb D gene call, TRBD1, has no DNA to confirm it. The CDR3 sequence is 16 residues long. Germline lookup yields CDR1 MGHDK and CDR2 SYGVNS. The CDR3 protein is CASSEPRKGRTDTQYF.

The chain couples TRBV24-1 to TRBJ1-5; TCRdb returns TRBD1, unconfirmable since there is no DNA. The V gene's germline CDR1 is KGHDR and CDR2 SFDVKD. The CDR3 is 14 amino acids. CDR3: CATSDGGGDQPQHF.

The chain links TRBV6-1 to TRBJ2-5; TCRdb indicates TRBD2, and absent DNA this call remains unverified. The length of the CDR3 is 16 residues. The germline gives CDR1 MNHNS, CDR2 SASEGT. The CDR3 is CASSQGLAGVQETQYF.

This chain joins TRBV12-3 or TRBV12-4 and TRBJ2-7; TCRdb names TRBD1, which stays unverified in the absence of DNA. This CDR3 has 16 amino acids. The CDR3 loop is CASSGAGTAYDYEQYF.

The chain employs TRBV3-1 and TRBJ2-1; without DNA, the TCRdb call of TRBD2 cannot be checked. The CDR3 has 13 amino acids. Looked up from germline, CDR1 is LGHDT and CDR2 is YNNKEL (reference sequence). The CDR3 protein is CASVRSGYNEQFF.

The rearrangement uses TRBV5-1 and TRBJ2-7; TCRdb calls TRBD1, which cannot be checked without DNA. This CDR3 comprises 15 residues. The germline V gene has CDR1 SGHRS and CDR2 YFSETQ. The CDR3 region is CASSLYGGEIYEQYF.

This rearrangement joins TRBV5-4 to TRBJ2-1; TCRdb's D call of TRBD1 is untestable without DNA. The CDR3 is 16 amino acids. CDR1 SGHNT and CDR2 YYREEE come from the germline V gene (reference sequence). The CDR3 here is CASRPSATGVSNEQFF.

The rearrangement joins TRBV7-3 to TRBJ1-2; absent DNA, TCRdb's TRBD1 call cannot be checked. Germline V gene data show CDR1 as SGHTA and CDR2 as FQGTGA. CDR3 length: 12 residues. CDR3 loop: CASSLRTGILTF.

The gene calls are TRBV10-2 and TRBJ2-1; TCRdb reports TRBD1, a call that lacks DNA to check it against. This CDR3 contains 14 residues. In germline, CDR1 is WSHSY, CDR2 SAAADI. CDR3: CASTDDRERNEQFF.

The chain employs TRBV9 and TRBJ2-4; the D call from TCRdb, TRBD2, cannot be confirmed without DNA. Germline V CDR1 and CDR2: SGDLS, YYNGEE. The CDR3 is 15 residues long. The CDR3 loop reads CASSVEGGVRNIQYF.

The chain has TRBV28 and TRBJ2-7; the TCRdb call, TRBD2, lacks DNA for checking. Germline V CDR1 and CDR2: MDHEN, SYDVKM. This CDR3 comprises 12 residues. The chain's CDR3 is CASRIQGHEQYF.

The chain combines TRBV19 with TRBJ2-1. There are 15 residues in the CDR3. Germline V lookup: CDR1 LNHDA, CDR2 SQIVND (reference sequence). The CDR3 region is CASSTRPNSYNEQFF.

The gene calls are TRBV5-1 and TRBJ2-7. Germline V gives CDR1 SGHRS, CDR2 YFSETQ. This CDR3 contains 15 residues. CDR3 amino acids: CASSLKSGPVSEQYF.

The genes are TRBV20-1 and TRBJ2-3; there is no DNA to check the TCRdb D call of TRBD2. The CDR3 sequence is 15 residues long. Germline lookup yields CDR1 DFQATT and CDR2 SNEGSKA (reference sequence). This CDR3 reads CSAAQRERNTDTQYF.

CDR3 sequence reads: CASGGPSYNEQFF. The chain joins TRBV12-3 or TRBV12-4 to TRBJ2-1; as DNA is missing, the TRBD1 call by TCRdb cannot be tested. The CDR3 spans 13 residues.

J is TRBJ2-7 and V is TRBV27. The CDR3 contains 13 residues. Germline V gene sequence: CDR1 MNHEY, CDR2 SMNVEV (reference sequence). CDR3 sequence: CASSMTSAYEQYF.

The chain carries TRBV11-2 and TRBJ2-1; TCRdb outputs TRBD1, but without DNA this stays unchecked. Germline CDR1 reads SGHAT; CDR2 reads FQNNGV. The CDR3 has 13 residues. CDR3 sequence: CASSFSGGNEQFF.

CDR3 amino acids: CASSIGPAGNEQFF. This chain uses TRBV7-8 with TRBJ2-1; TCRdb proposes TRBD2, but this gene call is untestable without DNA. The CDR3 covers 14 residues. Germline CDR1 SGHVS, CDR2 FQNEAQ.